This T cell receptor (beta chain) was captured by sequencing in a study of T cell clonality in common variable immunodeficiency. Assay used: immunoSEQ multiplex PCR; TCRdb lists only in-frame clones, some missing. The sample yields some 50,000 clones, without any singletons. Study-wide results and limits: CVID subjects had higher TCRbeta clonality than healthy controls, most marked in about a third. Shared TCRbeta clones were fewer between CVID subjects than controls.

Both groups were predominantly of Caucasian heritage. Germline CDR1 SGHTA, CDR2 FQGNSA. The CDR3 extends over 14 amino acids. This clone was detected a few times. Antigen: not known. From the germline J gene comes the end of the CDR3, since the read stops 3 residues before it. This chain connects TRBV7-2 to TRBJ2-4; 7 positions match TRBD2. Sequences were obtained from peripheral blood mononuclear cells. The receptor was isolated from a person aged 18 to 70 in good health. The CDR3 loop is CASSLLSREGGQYF. Partial CDR3 DNA: TGTGCCAGCAGCTTATTAAGCAGGGAGGGAGGT.